These 3 T cell receptor beta chains were sequenced from one sample in a study of T cells in Graves' hyperthyroidism and ophthalmopathy. TCR beta CDR3 sequences were amplified from RNA transcripts. Carried out on the TCR CDR3, a first-round RT-PCR used the HTBI primer set. TCRdb re-analysed the multiplex PCR reads in MiXCR, keeping a single row per CDR3 protein. The table records about 840,000 distinct CDR3 sequences, roughly 37% of them present only once. Source material: blood. Receptors were obtained from a man aged 18 to 30 with Graves' hyperthyroidism.

This clonotype was detected many times. This chain links TRBV7-6 with TRBJ2-7; 7 bases agree with TRBD1. Per germline, CDR1 SGHVS and CDR2 FNYEAQ. Trimming cost V 5 bases and J 5 bases; bases outside gene matches: 3. This CDR3 has 12 residues. The CDR3 DNA sequence: TGTGCCAGCAGCCAACAGGGGAACGAGCAGTACTTC. Translated: CASSQQGNEQYF.

This clonotype was picked up a small number of times. J is TRBJ2-7 and V is TRBV13; 7 nucleotides match TRBD1. Unmatched junction bases numbered 11, after V lost 5 bases and J lost 4 bases. CDR1 is PRHDT, CDR2 FYEKMQ, per germline (reference sequence). The CDR3 spans 15 residues. The CDR3, as DNA: TGTGCCAGCAGCCTACGCCCGGGACAGAGGTACGAGCAGTACTTC. Translation gives CASSLRPGQRYEQYF.

This chain connects TRBV4-1 to TRBJ1-4, with 7 positions matching TRBD1. V lost 5 bases, J lost 5 bases, and 8 bases stayed unmatched. There are 15 residues in the CDR3. Looked up from germline, CDR1 is MGHRA and CDR2 is YSYEKL. CDR3: CASSFWGQLNEKLFF. DNA of the CDR3: TGCGCCAGCAGCTTCTGGGGACAGCTAAATGAAAAACTGTTTTTT.